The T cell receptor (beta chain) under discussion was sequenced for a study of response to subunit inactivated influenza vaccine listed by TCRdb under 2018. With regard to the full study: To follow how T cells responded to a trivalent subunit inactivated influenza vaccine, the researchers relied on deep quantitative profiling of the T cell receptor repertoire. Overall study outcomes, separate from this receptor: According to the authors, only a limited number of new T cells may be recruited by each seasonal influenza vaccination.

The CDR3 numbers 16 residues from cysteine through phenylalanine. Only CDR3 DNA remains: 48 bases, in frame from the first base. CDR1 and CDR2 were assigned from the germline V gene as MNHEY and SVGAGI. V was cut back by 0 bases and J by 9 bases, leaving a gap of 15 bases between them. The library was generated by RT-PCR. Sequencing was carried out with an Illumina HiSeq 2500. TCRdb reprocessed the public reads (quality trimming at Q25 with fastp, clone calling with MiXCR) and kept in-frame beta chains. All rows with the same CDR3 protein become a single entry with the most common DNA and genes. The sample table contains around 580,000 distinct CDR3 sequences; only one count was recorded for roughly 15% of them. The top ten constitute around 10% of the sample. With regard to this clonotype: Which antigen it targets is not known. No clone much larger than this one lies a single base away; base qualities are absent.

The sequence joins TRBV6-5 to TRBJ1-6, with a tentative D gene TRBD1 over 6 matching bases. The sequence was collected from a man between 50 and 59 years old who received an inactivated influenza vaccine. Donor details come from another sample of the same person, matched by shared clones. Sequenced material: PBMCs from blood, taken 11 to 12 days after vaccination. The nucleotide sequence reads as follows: TGTGCCAGCAGTTACTCGATAACAGGGTTTCTTTCACCCCTCCACTTT. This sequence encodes CASSYSITGFLSPLHF.